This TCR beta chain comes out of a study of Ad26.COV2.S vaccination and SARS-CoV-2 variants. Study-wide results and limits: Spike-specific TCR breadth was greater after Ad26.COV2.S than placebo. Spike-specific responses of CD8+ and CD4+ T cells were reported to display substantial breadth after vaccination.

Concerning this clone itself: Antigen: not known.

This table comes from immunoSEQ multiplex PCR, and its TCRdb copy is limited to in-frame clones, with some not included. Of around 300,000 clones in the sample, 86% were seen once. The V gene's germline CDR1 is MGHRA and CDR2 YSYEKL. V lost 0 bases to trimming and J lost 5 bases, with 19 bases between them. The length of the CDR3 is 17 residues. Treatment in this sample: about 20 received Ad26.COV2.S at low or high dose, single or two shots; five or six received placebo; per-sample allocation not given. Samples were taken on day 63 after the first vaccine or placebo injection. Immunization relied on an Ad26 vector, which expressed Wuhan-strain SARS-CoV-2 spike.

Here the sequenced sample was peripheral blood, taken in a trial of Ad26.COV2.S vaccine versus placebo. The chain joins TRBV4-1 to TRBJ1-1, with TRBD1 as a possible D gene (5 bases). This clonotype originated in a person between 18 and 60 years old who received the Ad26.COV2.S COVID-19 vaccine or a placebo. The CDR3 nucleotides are TGCGCCAGCAGCCAAGATAAGGGTGGGGCCCGGAGGACTGAAGCTTTCTTT. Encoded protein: CASSQDKGGARRTEAFF.